Each of the 18 T cell receptor beta chains below was sequenced from the same sample in a study of CD8+ T cells in alopecia areata. Extracted RNA was reverse transcribed into cDNA, the sequencing template. TCRdb's copy holds only in-frame clones and misses some; the assay was immunoSEQ multiplex PCR. The profile covers around 250,000 clones, with 67% appearing a single time and 1% to 1.5% taken by the ten largest. This material consisted of CD4+ T cells sorted from blood, taken at week 0. Receptors originate from a human donor with alopecia areata.

This CDR3 is CASSQDFASGGRETQYF. The CDR3 DNA reads TGCGCCAGCAGCCAAGATTTTGCCAGCGGGGGGAGGGAGACCCAGTACTTC. V is TRBV4-3 and J is TRBJ2-5; 9 bases line up with TRBD2. Germline CDR1 reads LGHNA; CDR2 reads YSLEER. This CDR3 has 17 amino acids. V shed 0 bases and J 5 bases; nucleotides not matched to a gene: 10.

This chain connects TRBV7-3 to TRBJ2-2; no clear D. The V gene lost 5 bases and the J gene lost 8 bases, with 12 bases spanning the gap. CDR1 SGHTA and CDR2 FQGTGA come from the germline V gene. The CDR3 runs 13 residues. DNA for the CDR3: TGTGCCAGCAGCCCCCTTGGAGAGGGGGAGCTGTTTTTT. The encoded protein is CASSPLGEGELFF.

This rearrangement joins TRBV5-6 to TRBJ1-2, with TRBD1 as a possible D gene (5 bases). Germline lookup yields CDR1 SGHDT and CDR2 YYEEEE. The CDR3 runs to 14 residues. V was pared by 4 bases and J by 7 bases, with 17 bases between. The DNA for the CDR3 is TGTGCCAGCAGCGGGTGGACCAGGGAGCCTGGCTACACCTTC. Protein sequence: CASSGWTREPGYTF. The whole variable domain, remainder taken from reference TRBV5-6 and TRBJ1-2, is DAGVTQSPTHLIKTRGQQVTLRCSPKSGHDTVSWYQQALGQGPQFIFQYYEEEERQRGNFPDRFSGHQFPNYSSELNVNALLLGDSALYLCASSGWTREPGYTFGSGTRLTVV.

The gene calls are TRBV5-1 and TRBJ1-5; D not certain. The CDR3 sequence is 13 residues long. V dropped 1 base and J dropped 2 bases, with 4 bases sitting between them. Germline values: CDR1 SGHRS, CDR2 YFSETQ. The CDR3 region has the DNA TGCGCCAGCAGCTTGAAGGGCAATCAGCCCCAGCATTTT. This sequence encodes CASSLKGNQPQHF. The whole variable domain, filled in from reference TRBV5-1 and TRBJ1-5, reads KAGVTQTPRYLIKTRGQQVTLSCSPISGHRSVSWYQQTPGQGLQFLFEYFSETQRNKGNFPGRFSGRQFSNSRSEMNVSTLELGDSALYLCASSLKGNQPQHFGDGTRLSIL.

The rearrangement joins TRBV4-2 to TRBJ2-7; the D gene is possibly TRBD1 (6 bases). This CDR3 has 14 residues. The germline V gene has CDR1 LGHNA and CDR2 YNFKEQ. V shed 4 bases and J shed 2 bases, with 12 bases lying between them. The CDR3 nucleotides read TGTGCCAGCAGCCCAGACGCAGGGGCCTACGAGCAGTACTTC. It codes for CASSPDAGAYEQYF.

The J gene is TRBJ1-1, the V gene TRBV29-1; a possible D gene is TRBD1 (6 bases). Germline V gene sequence: CDR1 SQVTM, CDR2 ANQGSEA. CDR3 length: 12 residues. V lost 7 bases and J 3 bases, leaving 12 bases between the germline ends. CDR3 nucleotides: TGCAGCGCAGGACAGTTGGACACTGAAGCTTTCTTT. Residues: CSAGQLDTEAFF. Using reference TRBV29-1 and TRBJ1-1 for the parts outside the CDR3, the full variable domain is SAVISQKPSRDICQRGTSLTIQCQVDSQVTMMFWYRQQPGQSLTLIATANQGSEATYESGFVIDKFPISRPNLTFSTLTVSNMSPEDSSIYLCSAGQLDTEAFFGQGTRLTVV.

The chain is built from TRBV10-1 and TRBJ2-3, with 8 bases identical to TRBD2. Germline loops: CDR1 WNHNN, CDR2 SYGVQD (reference sequence). The CDR3 extends over 14 amino acids. After removal of 4 bases from V and 4 bases from J, the junction contained 4 bases not matched to a gene. CDR3 nucleotide sequence: TGCGCCAGCAGTGCCGGGGGGGCCTCAGATACGCAGTATTTT. It yields the protein CASSAGGASDTQYF.

The CDR3 region has the DNA TGTGCCGTGGGAGGGACCTACGAGCAGTACTTC. This translates into CAVGGTYEQYF. J is TRBJ2-7 and V is TRBV27; 7 positions agree with TRBD2. The CDR3 runs to 11 residues. Germline V CDR1 and CDR2: MNHEY, SMNVEV (reference sequence). The trim removed 11 bases at V and 2 bases at J, leaving 3 bases unmatched.

This clone was counted a few times. The rearrangement joins TRBV4-2 to TRBJ2-1, with a weak D call TRBD2 (6 bases). The CDR3 runs 14 residues. V was clipped by 4 bases and J by 3 bases, with 10 bases between them. CDR1 is LGHNA and CDR2 is YNFKEQ in the germline V gene. The CDR3 loop reads CASSPSVRYNEQFF. The CDR3 DNA reads as TGTGCCAGCAGCCCTAGCGTCCGCTACAATGAGCAGTTCTTC.

This chain links TRBV30 with TRBJ1-2, with 7 bases matching TRBD1. The J segment lost 8 bases and the V segment lost 0 bases, leaving 9 bases of the junction unmatched. Germline-derived CDR1 and CDR2 are GTSNPN and SVGIG (reference sequence). The CDR3 is 14 residues long. CDR3 region: CAWSVGGRAWGYTF. CDR3 sequence (DNA): TGTGCCTGGAGTGTAGGGGGCAGGGCCTGGGGCTACACCTTC.

The rearrangement links TRBV9 to TRBJ1-6; D uncertain. Deletions cut 0 bases from V and 7 bases from J, with 5 bases between. The CDR3 contains 13 residues. CDR1 and CDR2 (germline): SGDLS, YYNGEE. The CDR3, as DNA: TGTGCCAGCAGCGTAGAGCGGAATTCACCCCTCCACTTT. Its protein is CASSVERNSPLHF.

The V call is TRBV5-4, the J call TRBJ1-2, with D maybe TRBD1 (6 bases). CDR3 length: 13 residues. The germline V gene encodes CDR1 SGHNT and CDR2 YYREEE (reference sequence). V was shortened by 0 bases and J by 6 bases, with 9 bases between the two germline ends. CDR3 nucleotides: TGTGCCAGCAGCTTGGACAGGGCCCATGGCTACACCTTC. Translating gives CASSLDRAHGYTF.

The chain links TRBV6-5 to TRBJ2-1; 8 nucleotides agree with TRBD2. Per germline, CDR1 MNHEY and CDR2 SVGAGI. There are 16 residues in the CDR3. J gave up 4 bases and V 0 bases, and 5 bases lay outside the gene matches. The CDR3 nucleotides read TGTGCCAGCAGTTACTCGATGCGGGGGGTGTACAATGAGCAGTTCTTC. Protein: CASSYSMRGVYNEQFF.

This clone appeared once. The chain employs TRBV30 and TRBJ1-6; 7 nucleotides agree with TRBD1. Germline V gives CDR1 GTSNPN, CDR2 SVGIG (reference sequence). The CDR3 runs 14 residues. V lost 3 bases to trimming and J lost 10 bases; unmatched junction nucleotides: 9. The CDR3 protein is CAWRKAAGGSPLHF. In nucleotides, the CDR3 is TGTGCCTGGAGAAAAGCGGCAGGGGGATCACCCCTCCACTTT. The complete variable domain, with remaining parts taken from reference TRBV30 and TRBJ1-6, reads SQTIHQWPATLVQPVGSPLSLECTVEGTSNPNLYWYRQAAGRGLQLLFYSVGIGQISSEVPQNLSASRPQDRQFILSSKKLLLSDSGFYLCAWRKAAGGSPLHFGNGTRLTVT.

This clone has more than one count but fewer than ten. The J gene is TRBJ1-6, the V gene TRBV2; a possible D gene is TRBD1 (5 bases). Germline CDR1 reads SNHLY; CDR2 reads FYNNEI. This CDR3 is 12 amino acids long. V was cut by 3 bases and J by 9 bases, with 6 bases left in between. The CDR3 DNA sequence: TGTGCCAGCAGTGATGGGGGTTCACCCCTCCACTTT. It encodes CASSDGGSPLHF.

The chain has TRBV30 and TRBJ2-5; D uncertain. CDR1 is GTSNPN and CDR2 is SVGIG in the germline V gene (reference sequence). With 6 bases removed from V and 5 bases from J, the gap between germline ends came to 19 bases. The CDR3 runs 14 residues. The CDR3 DNA reads TGTGCCTGCGTTGGACCGCAGACTGCGGAGACCCAGTACTTC. This translates into CACVGPQTAETQYF. Looking up the rest from reference TRBV30 and TRBJ2-5 gives the full variable domain: SQTIHQWPATLVQPVGSPLSLECTVEGTSNPNLYWYRQAAGRGLQLLFYSVGIGQISSEVPQNLSASRPQDRQFILSSKKLLLSDSGFYLCACVGPQTAETQYFGPGTRLLVL.

V usage is TRBV27 and J usage is TRBJ2-2; D not resolved. The CDR3 totals 16 residues. The germline V and J ends were trimmed by 6 bases and 1 base, with 15 bases remaining between them. Germline V gene data show CDR1 as MNHEY and CDR2 as SMNVEV (reference sequence). In DNA, the CDR3 is TGTGCCAGCAGCTCCTTGGGTTTATTGAACACCGGGGAGCTGTTTTTT. Protein product: CASSSLGLLNTGELFF.

A few counts support this clone. J is TRBJ1-1 and V is TRBV30; D is uncertain. The CDR3 is 11 amino acids. Looked up from germline, CDR1 is GTSNPN and CDR2 is SVGIG (reference sequence). The germline V and J ends were trimmed by 0 bases and 8 bases, with 7 bases remaining between them. The chain's CDR3 is CAWSVGGEAFF. The CDR3 bases are TGTGCCTGGAGTGTTGGAGGGGAAGCTTTCTTT. Full variable domain (outside the CDR3, taken from reference TRBV30 and TRBJ1-1): SQTIHQWPATLVQPVGSPLSLECTVEGTSNPNLYWYRQAAGRGLQLLFYSVGIGQISSEVPQNLSASRPQDRQFILSSKKLLLSDSGFYLCAWSVGGEAFFGQGTRLTVV.